The text below deals with one TCR beta chain. The source of the sample is a study of blood T cell repertoires in COVID-19. Study background: Sites across the United States, Italy and Spain contributed samples from acute and convalescent COVID-19.

CDR3 size: 14 residues. Germline loops: CDR1 LNHDA, CDR2 SQIVND (reference sequence). The germline V and J ends were trimmed by 7 bases and 0 bases, with 13 bases remaining between them. Per the authors' pipeline: Reference gene primer amplification in the assay estimated nucleated cell counts. Clones were read by immunoSEQ multiplex PCR, and TCRdb kept only the in-frame ones, dropping some. V and J calls and clone size are copied from that table; D and trimming were computed from the DNA. The data contain about 200,000 clones, 89% of them seen just once; the ten biggest clones take up about 6.3%. The sample taken for sequencing was peripheral blood. The rearrangement joins TRBV19 to TRBJ2-7; D call uncertain. The source of this sequence is a man between 60 and 75 years old who had recovered from COVID-19. The CDR3 bases are TGTGCCAGTACTCCTCGCGGCAGCTCCTACGAGCAGTACTTC. This translates into CASTPRGSSYEQYF.